The T cell receptor beta chain described here comes from a study of T cells in Graves' hyperthyroidism and ophthalmopathy. Overall study context: Prior to any treatment, at the point of initial diagnosis, peripheral blood was collected.

Study-level findings and limits: In validation, the model predicted ophthalmopathy. These predictions came a median approximately 5.9 months before onset.

Concerning this clonotype: Its antigen remains unknown.

TCR beta CDR3 regions were amplified from RNA. The HTBI primer set served for first-round RT-PCR of the TCR CDR3. TCRdb reanalysed the multiplex PCR reads using MiXCR and keeps one entry per CDR3 protein. In the table there are about 640,000 distinct CDR3 sequences, approximately 15% of which are singletons. Germline V gives CDR1 KGHDR, CDR2 SFDVKD. V shed 2 bases and J 10 bases; nucleotides not matched to a gene: 4. The CDR3 length is 13 residues. Any patient presenting with uncontrolled infection, other autoimmune disease, pregnancy or lactation was left out. This sequence originates from a woman aged 50 to 65 with Graves' ophthalmopathy. The specimen sequenced was blood. The J gene is TRBJ2-1, the V gene TRBV24-1, with 7 bases that match TRBD2. CDR3 amino acids: CATSDSSLAEQFF. DNA of the CDR3: TGTGCCACCAGTGATTCCTCACTAGCGGAGCAGTTCTTC.